This entry lists 3 T cell receptor beta chains sequenced from one sample in a study of T cell repertoires in cytomegalovirus infection. The antigens for these receptors are not known. Each CDR3 protein gets one entry after TCRdb re-called the reads with MiXCR. The sample holds about 770,000 distinct CDR3 sequences, 25% to 30% seen once. Sequencing used cultured CD8+ T cells from PBMCs, obtained from culture after CMV antigen stimulation. These receptors all stem from a human donor in good health (CMV status not recorded). Some clones in this sample may be carry-over from other donors' samples.

This sequence joins TRBV19 and TRBJ2-7, with 10 bases identical to TRBD1. The V segment lost 4 bases and the J segment 3 bases; nucleotides outside the gene matches: 9. CDR3 length: 16 amino acids. Per germline, CDR1 LNHDA and CDR2 SQIVND (reference sequence). CDR3 sequence (DNA): TGTGCCAGTAGTAGATATTCCGGGACAGGGGACTACGAGCAGTACTTC. It yields the protein CASSRYSGTGDYEQYF.

In this sample, this clonotype turned up a few times. This chain joins TRBV5-4 and TRBJ2-4, with 9 nucleotides matching TRBD1. The V gene's germline CDR1 is SGHNT and CDR2 YYREEE (reference sequence). This CDR3 contains 16 residues. J was trimmed by 2 bases and V by 4 bases; bases with no gene match: 7. CDR3 nucleotides: TGTGCCAGCAGCCCGGGACAGGGTGTAACCAAAAACATTCAGTACTTC. Translation: CASSPGQGVTKNIQYF.

V usage is TRBV9 and J usage is TRBJ2-1; D remains unclear. CDR1 is SGDLS and CDR2 is YYNGEE in the germline V gene. The CDR3 length is 13 residues. V was cut by 3 bases and J by 3 bases, with 7 bases left in between. CDR3 sequence (DNA): TGTGCCAGCAGCGATGGAAACTACAATGAGCAGTTCTTC. Translating gives CASSDGNYNEQFF.